These 21 T cell receptor beta chains were all obtained from the same sample, sequenced in a study of control samples from healthy donors and cancer patients. TCRdb keeps only in-frame clones here, not all; method: immunoSEQ multiplex PCR. Counted here are around 150,000 clones, nearly 96% occurring once; the ten biggest clones make up just over 1%. The sequenced material came from blood. The source of these receptors is a woman aged 25 to 39 in good health.

The V call is TRBV9, the J call TRBJ2-7, with a tentative D call TRBD2 (6 bases). The CDR3 is made up of 13 amino acids. Germline V gene lookup returns CDR1 SGDLS and CDR2 YYNGEE. Trimming shortened V by 4 bases and J by 7 bases, and 15 bases separated the two germline ends. The CDR3 DNA follows: TGTGCCAGCAGCCCTCCCGGGGGACTTGAGCAGTACTTC. Translated: CASSPPGGLEQYF.

This clone showed up just once. The chain combines TRBV6-6 with TRBJ2-5; D may correspond to TRBD1 or TRBD2 (5 bases each). CDR3 length: 15 amino acids. Deletions cut 4 bases from V and 8 bases from J, with 20 bases between. The germline CDR1 and CDR2 sequences are MNHNY and SVGAGI (reference sequence). The CDR3 protein is CASSSSRAGAQTQYF. The CDR3 coding sequence is TGTGCCAGCAGTTCCTCCAGGGCGGGTGCCCAAACCCAGTACTTC.

The V call is TRBV5-1, the J call TRBJ1-3, with TRBD1 matching 7 bases. CDR3 length: 14 residues. Germline V CDR1 and CDR2: SGHRS, YFSETQ. J was trimmed by 2 bases and V by 4 bases; bases with no gene match: 3. In DNA form, the CDR3 reads TGCGCCAGCAGCCACGGGACAGCTGGAAACACCATATATTTT. Encoded protein: CASSHGTAGNTIYF.

This chain links TRBV15 with TRBJ2-4, with 8 bases identical to TRBD1. The germline V gene encodes CDR1 LNHNV and CDR2 YYDKDF (reference sequence). CDR3 size: 16 residues. V lost 3 bases, J lost 1 base, and 5 bases stayed unmatched. Here the CDR3 reads CATSRDYRGAKNIQYF. For the CDR3, the DNA is TGTGCCACCAGCAGGGATTACAGGGGGGCCAAAAACATTCAGTACTTC.

The CDR3: CASSESGLFGELFF. The CDR3 bases are TGCGCCAGCAGTGAGTCGGGTTTGTTCGGGGAGCTGTTTTTT. The V and J genes are TRBV10-2 and TRBJ2-2; D gene uncertain. Trimming left V 0 bases short and J 7 bases short, with 9 bases between. Germline V lookup: CDR1 WSHSY, CDR2 SAAADI. The length of the CDR3 is 14 residues.

CDR3 bases: TGTGCCAGCAGCGCTGGACAGGGGAATCAGCCCCAGCATTTT. Protein sequence: CASSAGQGNQPQHF. The V and J genes are TRBV5-4 and TRBJ1-5, with 9 nucleotides matching TRBD1. This CDR3 comprises 14 residues. Per germline, CDR1 SGHNT and CDR2 YYREEE (reference sequence). V lost 4 bases, J lost 4 bases, and 3 bases stayed unmatched.

This chain uses TRBV27 with TRBJ1-1; D gene unclear. This CDR3 is 14 amino acids long. V lost 0 bases, J lost 5 bases, and 10 bases lay in between. CDR1 and CDR2 from the germline V gene are MNHEY and SMNVEV (reference sequence). Written as DNA, the CDR3 is TGTGCCAGCAGTTTATCACCAATTCCAACTGAAGCTTTCTTT. The encoded protein is CASSLSPIPTEAFF.

The chain joins TRBV4-2 to TRBJ1-2, with D tentatively TRBD1 (6 bases). The CDR3 consists of 14 residues. Germline-derived CDR1 and CDR2 are LGHNA and YNFKEQ. Trimming removed 0 bases from V and 6 bases from J, with 11 bases in between. The CDR3 sequence is CASSQENRVNGYTF. As DNA, the CDR3 is TGTGCCAGCAGCCAAGAAAACAGGGTTAATGGCTACACCTTC.

The chain carries TRBV2 and TRBJ2-3; TRBD2 aligns across 12 bases. The trim removed 5 bases at V and 2 bases at J, leaving 5 bases unmatched. CDR3 length equals 16 residues. The germline V gene encodes CDR1 SNHLY and CDR2 FYNNEI. The CDR3 DNA follows: TGTGCCAGCAGTCCGGGACTAGCGGGTTTCACAGATACGCAGTATTTT. Translating gives CASSPGLAGFTDTQYF.

The gene calls are TRBV6-1 and TRBJ1-4; D is uncertain. The CDR3 runs 15 residues. CDR1 is MNHNS and CDR2 is SASEGT in the germline V gene. The V end was cut by 4 bases, the J end by 7 bases, with 16 bases between. This CDR3 is CASSGARAVGEKLFF. The CDR3 DNA is TGTGCCAGCAGTGGAGCGCGGGCAGTGGGTGAAAAACTGTTTTTT.

V is TRBV27 and J is TRBJ2-7; D may be TRBD2 (6 bases). Per germline, CDR1 MNHEY and CDR2 SMNVEV (reference sequence). The CDR3 consists of 15 residues. V was shortened by 3 bases and J by 6 bases, with 18 bases between the two germline ends. This CDR3 is CASSFSEGRRGEQYF. The CDR3 DNA follows: TGTGCCAGCAGTTTCTCAGAGGGCCGGAGGGGCGAGCAGTACTTC.

The V call is TRBV28, the J call TRBJ1-6, with D tentatively TRBD1 (6 bases). Trimming stripped 6 bases from V and 3 bases from J, with 15 bases between. The CDR3 runs to 16 residues. Germline V gives CDR1 MDHEN, CDR2 SYDVKM. The DNA for the CDR3 is TGTGCCAGCAGGGAACCGGGGGCGAGCTATAATTCACCCCTCCACTTT. Amino acids: CASREPGASYNSPLHF. The entire variable domain, with the rest obtained from reference TRBV28 and TRBJ1-6, is as follows: DVKVTQSSRYLVKRTGEKVFLECVQDMDHENMFWYRQDPGLGLRLIYFSYDVKMKEKGDIPEGYSVSREKKERFSLILESASTNQTSMYLCASREPGASYNSPLHFGNGTRLTVT.

The V gene is TRBV28, the J gene TRBJ2-7; D unclear. With 6 bases removed from V and 2 bases from J, the gap between germline ends came to 5 bases. Germline CDR1 reads MDHEN; CDR2 reads SYDVKM. This CDR3 has 11 amino acids. CDR3 sequence (DNA): TGTGCCAGCAGCGTGGCCTACGAGCAGTACTTC. Its protein product is CASSVAYEQYF.

This clone has a single count. The gene calls are TRBV18 and TRBJ2-7; D might be TRBD1 (6 bases). CDR1 KGHSH and CDR2 LQKENI come from the germline V gene. The CDR3 is made up of 13 amino acids. V was clipped by 5 bases and J by 6 bases, with 14 bases between them. CDR3 sequence reads: CASSIQGRLEQYF. The CDR3 bases are TGTGCCAGCTCAATACAGGGTCGGCTCGAGCAGTACTTC.

The rearrangement joins TRBV9 to TRBJ1-2; D unclear. Per germline, CDR1 SGDLS and CDR2 YYNGEE. This CDR3 comprises 12 residues. V gave up 3 bases and J gave up 5 bases, with 8 bases separating them. The CDR3 DNA is TGTGCCAGCAGCGGAATTAGATATGGCTACACCTTC. It translates to CASSGIRYGYTF. The whole variable domain, remainder taken from reference TRBV9 and TRBJ1-2, is DSGVTQTPKHLITATGQRVTLRCSPRSGDLSVYWYQQSLDQGLQFLIQYYNGEERAKGNILERFSAQQFPDLHSELNLSSLELGDSALYFCASSGIRYGYTFGSGTRLTVV.

The chain carries TRBV7-8 and TRBJ1-5; the D gene is possibly TRBD1 (5 bases). Trimming took 5 bases from V and 8 from J, leaving 22 bases between them. Looked up from germline, CDR1 is SGHVS and CDR2 is FQNEAQ. The CDR3 sequence is 16 residues long. The CDR3 region is CASSPLVGAIREPQHF. The DNA for the CDR3 is TGTGCCAGCAGCCCCCTGGTAGGGGCCATCCGAGAGCCCCAGCATTTT.

The V and J genes are TRBV21-1 and TRBJ1-4; the tabulated D call, TRBD1, remains unverified against the DNA. TRBV21-1 is shown as a pseudogene. The CDR3 extends over 15 amino acids. The CDR3 DNA reads TGTGCCAGCAGCAAAACTACCAGGGCAGGTGAAAAACTGTTTTTT. This encodes CASSKTTRAGEKLFF.

The chain is built from TRBV28 and TRBJ2-7; D may be TRBD1 or TRBD2 (6 bases each). V lost 5 bases, J lost 0 bases, and 14 bases lay in between. CDR3 length: 15 residues. Germline CDR1 reads MDHEN; CDR2 reads SYDVKM. The chain's CDR3 is CASSTGTLSSYEQYF. In DNA form, the CDR3 reads TGTGCCAGCAGTACAGGGACTCTTAGCTCCTACGAGCAGTACTTC.

This clone was seen only once. The rearrangement joins TRBV6-5 to TRBJ2-7, with D perhaps TRBD1 (6 bases). The CDR3 covers 14 residues. Trimming took 6 bases from V and 3 from J, leaving 15 bases between them. In germline, CDR1 is MNHEY, CDR2 SVGAGI. CDR3 sequence: CASRGAGKLYEQYF. CDR3 DNA sequence: TGTGCCAGCAGGGGGGCAGGGAAGCTCTACGAGCAGTACTTC.

This rearrangement joins TRBV15 to TRBJ2-3; 7 nucleotides align to TRBD1. CDR3 length equals 17 residues. V lost 5 bases to trimming and J lost 2 bases; unmatched junction nucleotides: 13. CDR1 LNHNV and CDR2 YYDKDF come from the germline V gene (reference sequence). Here the CDR3 reads CATSDTESRGNTDTQYF. The CDR3 region has the DNA TGTGCCACCAGCGATACAGAATCCAGGGGGAACACAGATACGCAGTATTTT.

This chain links TRBV29-1 with TRBJ2-1; no clear D gene. CDR1 SQVTM and CDR2 ANQGSEA come from the germline V gene. V lost 4 bases, J lost 4 bases, and 14 bases lay in between. The CDR3 has 14 residues. This CDR3 is CSVVRQELYNEQFF. The CDR3 DNA is TGCAGCGTTGTTCGGCAGGAACTGTACAATGAGCAGTTCTTC.